A single sample gave rise to the 26 T cell receptor beta chains below, sequenced in a study of OX40 agonist ivuxolimab in advanced cancers. TCRdb's copy holds only in-frame clones and misses some; the assay was immunoSEQ multiplex PCR. The sample carries 45,000 to 65,000 clones, approximately 85% recorded once. Sample: CD4+ or CD8+ T cells sorted from blood, taken in a trial of the OX40 agonist ivuxolimab. The receptor set was obtained from an adult with an advanced solid tumor such as melanoma, head and neck, liver or kidney cancer.

CDR3 nucleotide sequence: TGTGCCAGCAGCTTAGAAGTTCTGGATACGCAGTATTTT. It codes for CASSLEVLDTQYF. J is TRBJ2-3 and V is TRBV7-6; no definite D call. Germline CDR1 is SGHVS and CDR2 is FNYEAQ. The CDR3 length is 13 residues. Trimming stripped 1 base from V and 6 bases from J, with 8 bases between. The variable domain in full, with the rest retrieved from reference TRBV7-6 and TRBJ2-3, is GAGVSQSPRYKVTKRGQDVALRCDPISGHVSLYWYRQALGQGPEFLTYFNYEAQQDKSGLPNDRFSAERPEGSISTLTIQRTEQRDSAMYRCASSLEVLDTQYFGPGTRLTVL.

This clone was picked up one time. The CDR3 reads CASSHPTGGGNQPQHF. The CDR3 nucleotides are TGCGCCAGCAGTCATCCGACGGGAGGAGGCAATCAGCCCCAGCATTTT. V and J are TRBV23-1 and TRBJ1-5, with no clear D. TRBV23-1 is labeled an ORF, and its function is uncertain. V lost 3 bases and J 2 bases, leaving 14 bases between the germline ends. The CDR3 totals 16 residues.

This clone was seen just once. V gene TRBV5-1 combines with J gene TRBJ2-5; D is possibly TRBD2 (5 bases). The CDR3 has 14 residues. Germline assignment: CDR1 SGHRS and CDR2 YFSETQ. Deletions cut 3 bases from V and 5 bases from J, with 14 bases between. This CDR3 is CASSYYTGGETQYF. In DNA form, the CDR3 reads TGCGCCAGCAGCTATTACACGGGCGGGGAGACCCAGTACTTC. Combining the CDR3 with reference TRBV5-1 and TRBJ2-5 gives the whole variable domain KAGVTQTPRYLIKTRGQQVTLSCSPISGHRSVSWYQQTPGQGLQFLFEYFSETQRNKGNFPGRFSGRQFSNSRSEMNVSTLELGDSALYLCASSYYTGGETQYFGPGTRLLVL.

This chain links TRBV5-4 with TRBJ1-2; no clear D. The V end lost 5 bases, the J end lost 1 base, and 15 bases lay between the germline ends. The CDR3 runs to 15 residues. Germline assignment: CDR1 SGHNT and CDR2 YYREEE (reference sequence). The CDR3 nucleotides read TGTGCCAGCAGACCCATGGAAGATATTAACTATGGCTACACCTTC. It codes for CASRPMEDINYGYTF. The whole variable domain, remainder taken from reference TRBV5-4 and TRBJ1-2, is ETGVTQSPTHLIKTRGQQVTLRCSSQSGHNTVSWYQQALGQGPQFIFQYYREEENGRGNFPPRFSGLQFPNYSSELNVNALELDDSALYLCASRPMEDINYGYTFGSGTRLTVV.

The chain is built from TRBV6-1 and TRBJ2-7; D unresolved. V dropped 7 bases and J dropped 0 bases, with 13 bases sitting between them. CDR1 and CDR2 (germline): MNHNS, SASEGT. There are 14 residues in the CDR3. The DNA for the CDR3 is TGTGCCAGCAAGTCCGACGGAACCTCCTACGAGCAGTACGTC. Its translation is CASKSDGTSYEQYV.

The chain employs TRBV19 and TRBJ1-3, with D tentatively TRBD1 (5 bases). The CDR3 spans 15 residues. The V and J ends lost 3 bases and 4 bases respectively, with 13 bases between them. Germline CDR1 reads LNHDA; CDR2 reads SQIVND (reference sequence). The CDR3 here is CASSISGEKGNTIYF. The CDR3 DNA follows: TGTGCCAGTAGTATCTCGGGGGAGAAAGGAAACACCATATATTTT. Looking up the rest from reference TRBV19 and TRBJ1-3 gives the full variable domain: DGGITQSPKYLFRKEGQNVTLSCEQNLNHDAMYWYRQDPGQGLRLIYYSQIVNDFQKGDIAEGYSVSREKKESFPLTVTSAQKNPTAFYLCASSISGEKGNTIYFGEGSWLTVV.

J is TRBJ2-5 and V is TRBV13, with TRBD2 matching over 8 bases. V lost 3 bases to trimming and J lost 4 bases; unmatched junction nucleotides: 7. Germline CDR1 and CDR2: PRHDT and FYEKMQ (reference sequence). The CDR3 runs 15 residues. The CDR3 nucleotides are TGTGCCAGCAGCTTCACGGCGGGGGGCCCAGAGACCCAGTACTTC. Its translation is CASSFTAGGPETQYF. Looking up the rest from reference TRBV13 and TRBJ2-5 gives the full variable domain: AAGVIQSPRHLIKEKRETATLKCYPIPRHDTVYWYQQGPGQDPQFLISFYEKMQSDKGSIPDRFSAQQFSDYHSELNMSSLELGDSALYFCASSFTAGGPETQYFGPGTRLLVL.

This chain connects TRBV30 to TRBJ2-7; maybe TRBD2 (6 bases). Germline lookup yields CDR1 GTSNPN and CDR2 SVGIG (reference sequence). With 0 bases removed from V and 3 bases from J, the gap between germline ends came to 12 bases. This CDR3 comprises 14 residues. CDR3 in DNA: TGTGCCTGGAGTGTACTTGGACTAAACTACGAGCAGTACTTC. This encodes CAWSVLGLNYEQYF. The whole variable domain, filled in from reference TRBV30 and TRBJ2-7, reads SQTIHQWPATLVQPVGSPLSLECTVEGTSNPNLYWYRQAAGRGLQLLFYSVGIGQISSEVPQNLSASRPQDRQFILSSKKLLLSDSGFYLCAWSVLGLNYEQYFGPGTRLTVT.

The chain employs TRBV7-9 and TRBJ2-5; 8 bases line up with TRBD2. The CDR3 is 16 amino acids. CDR1 is SEHNR, CDR2 FQNEAQ, per germline (reference sequence). The V segment lost 2 bases and the J segment 5 bases; nucleotides outside the gene matches: 10. This CDR3 is CASSLTGRAGWETQYF. DNA of the CDR3: TGTGCCAGCAGCTTAACCGGGAGGGCCGGATGGGAGACCCAGTACTTC.

The rearrangement joins TRBV5-4 to TRBJ2-4; D is undetermined. With 4 bases removed from V and 7 bases from J, the gap between germline ends came to 15 bases. The CDR3 extends over 14 amino acids. From germline, CDR1 is SGHNT and CDR2 YYREEE (reference sequence). The CDR3 spells CASSLQQYGNIQYF. The CDR3 DNA reads TGTGCCAGCAGCCTTCAGCAATACGGGAACATTCAGTACTTC.

V and J are TRBV6-6 and TRBJ2-7; D might be TRBD1 (7 bases). Per the germline V gene, CDR1 is MNHNY and CDR2 is SVGAGI (reference sequence). The CDR3 extends over 14 amino acids. Trimming took off 7 bases at V and 3 bases at J, with 16 bases between the two ends. The chain's CDR3 is CASTLRGTVYEQYF. The CDR3 bases are TGTGCCAGCACCCTACGCGGGACAGTCTACGAGCAGTACTTC.

This chain connects TRBV28 to TRBJ2-1; D is unclear. CDR3 length equals 15 residues. CDR1 is MDHEN and CDR2 is SYDVKM in the germline V gene. V was cut by 5 bases and J by 0 bases, with 11 bases left in between. This CDR3 reads CASSPRVSSYNEQFF. The CDR3 DNA sequence: TGTGCCAGCAGTCCCCGGGTTAGCTCCTACAATGAGCAGTTCTTC.

The genes are TRBV2 and TRBJ1-1; D is unresolved. The CDR3 spans 13 residues. Germline assignment: CDR1 SNHLY and CDR2 FYNNEI. V was shortened by 5 bases and J by 0 bases, with 7 bases between the two germline ends. The CDR3 protein is CASSFEVNTEAFF. The CDR3 nucleotides read TGTGCCAGCAGTTTTGAGGTGAACACTGAAGCTTTCTTT.

The V call is TRBV27, the J call TRBJ2-1; 14 bases map to TRBD2. V was clipped by 0 bases and J by 10 bases; unmatched bases: 8. Per the germline V gene, CDR1 is MNHEY and CDR2 is SMNVEV (reference sequence). This CDR3 contains 17 residues. CDR3 nucleotides: TGTGCCAGCAGTTTATCTATCGGGACTAGCGGGGGATACGAGCAGTTCTTC. Its translation is CASSLSIGTSGGYEQFF.

The chain recombines TRBV5-4 with TRBJ1-2; no clear D. This CDR3 comprises 14 residues. The germline V and J ends were trimmed by 2 bases and 4 bases, with 12 bases remaining between them. Per germline, CDR1 SGHNT and CDR2 YYREEE (reference sequence). The CDR3: CASSFSEDLYGYTF. The CDR3 nucleotides are TGTGCCAGCAGCTTTAGCGAGGACCTCTATGGCTACACCTTC. Full variable domain (remainder filled in from reference TRBV5-4 and TRBJ1-2): ETGVTQSPTHLIKTRGQQVTLRCSSQSGHNTVSWYQQALGQGPQFIFQYYREEENGRGNFPPRFSGLQFPNYSSELNVNALELDDSALYLCASSFSEDLYGYTFGSGTRLTVV.

The table lists this clone with a few counts. V gene TRBV11-3 combines with J gene TRBJ2-2; a possible D gene is TRBD2 (5 bases). The length of the CDR3 is 14 residues. Trimming shortened V by 5 bases and J by 3 bases, and 10 bases separated the two germline ends. In germline, CDR1 is SGHNT, CDR2 YENEEA. In nucleotides, the CDR3 is TGTGCCAGCAGCCCACGAGGGTACACCGGGGAGCTGTTTTTT. Its protein is CASSPRGYTGELFF.

This chain joins TRBV5-4 and TRBJ1-1; D remains unclear. There are 12 residues in the CDR3. CDR1 is SGHNT and CDR2 is YYREEE in the germline V gene (reference sequence). The ends were cut back, 0 bases at V and 6 bases at J, with 6 bases in the middle. The CDR3 region has the DNA TGTGCCAGCAGCTTGGGTGGACCTGAAGCTTTCTTT. Its protein product is CASSLGGPEAFF. Supplemented by reference TRBV5-4 and TRBJ1-1, the full variable domain reads ETGVTQSPTHLIKTRGQQVTLRCSSQSGHNTVSWYQQALGQGPQFIFQYYREEENGRGNFPPRFSGLQFPNYSSELNVNALELDDSALYLCASSLGGPEAFFGQGTRLTVV.

The chain links TRBV10-1 to TRBJ2-3; TRBD1 matches at 9 bases. The germline V gene encodes CDR1 WNHNN and CDR2 SYGVQD (reference sequence). This CDR3 comprises 15 residues. The V gene end was trimmed by 4 bases and the J gene end by 2 bases; junction bases not matched to a gene: 4. CDR3 sequence reads: CASSARDRVTDTQYF. CDR3 coding DNA: TGCGCCAGCAGTGCAAGGGACAGGGTCACAGATACGCAGTATTTT.

This clone was counted a few times. This rearrangement joins TRBV6-1 to TRBJ2-7, with 13 bases aligning to TRBD2. Germline CDR1 and CDR2: MNHNS and SASEGT. The CDR3 is made up of 15 amino acids. V dropped 6 bases and J dropped 3; count of bases not matched to a gene: 5. DNA for the CDR3: TGTGCCAGCAGCCGGACTAGCGGGAGTAGCTACGAGCAGTACTTC. It encodes CASSRTSGSSYEQYF.

This chain connects TRBV29-1 to TRBJ1-2, with unresolved D. The CDR3 runs 13 residues. Germline-derived CDR1 and CDR2 are SQVTM and ANQGSEA. V was cut by 7 bases and J by 5 bases, with 17 bases left in between. The CDR3 region is CSARRGGEYGYTF. CDR3 bases: TGCAGCGCTCGACGCGGTGGAGAGTATGGCTACACCTTC. Variable domain in full (rest from reference TRBV29-1 and TRBJ1-2): SAVISQKPSRDICQRGTSLTIQCQVDSQVTMMFWYRQQPGQSLTLIATANQGSEATYESGFVIDKFPISRPNLTFSTLTVSNMSPEDSSIYLCSARRGGEYGYTFGSGTRLTVV.

J is TRBJ2-1 and V is TRBV19, with 7 bases matching TRBD1. The CDR3 loop spans 16 amino acids. From germline, CDR1 is LNHDA and CDR2 SQIVND (reference sequence). The ends lost 3 bases at V and 2 bases at J; junction bases unmatched: 7. The CDR3 is CASSIQGVPPYNEQFF. For the CDR3, the DNA is TGTGCCAGTAGTATCCAGGGGGTGCCGCCCTACAATGAGCAGTTCTTC.

This rearrangement joins TRBV28 to TRBJ2-7; D may correspond to TRBD1 or TRBD2 (5 bases each). The germline V and J ends were trimmed by 8 bases and 3 bases, with 14 bases remaining between them. Germline loops: CDR1 MDHEN, CDR2 SYDVKM. The CDR3 consists of 13 residues. CDR3 sequence reads: CASLPRDGYEQYF. The DNA of the CDR3 is TGTGCCAGCCTGCCAAGGGACGGCTACGAGCAGTACTTC.

This clone has only one observation. DNA of the CDR3: TGTGCCACCAGCGCCCTAAAGGTGGCTAACTATGGCTACACCTTC. Translated, it gives CATSALKVANYGYTF. This sequence joins TRBV6-5 and TRBJ1-2; the D is unclear. V was pared by 10 bases and J by 0 bases, with 18 bases between. The CDR3 has 15 residues. Per germline, CDR1 MNHEY and CDR2 SVGAGI.

The chain links TRBV29-1 to TRBJ2-2; D remains unclear. The V and J ends lost 8 bases and 1 base respectively, with 8 bases between them. Germline CDR1 is SQVTM and CDR2 is ANQGSEA. The CDR3 is made up of 12 amino acids. CDR3 region: CSFLKNTGELFF. CDR3 coding DNA: TGCAGCTTCTTGAAGAACACCGGGGAGCTGTTTTTT.

The V call is TRBV30, the J call TRBJ1-1; D is uncertain. CDR3 length: 16 residues. The germline CDR1 and CDR2 sequences are GTSNPN and SVGIG (reference sequence). Trimming took off 1 base at V and 1 base at J, with 16 bases between the two ends. CDR3 amino acids: CAWSGHPFRGNTEAFF. Here the CDR3 DNA reads TGTGCCTGGAGTGGACATCCCTTTCGCGGGAACACTGAAGCTTTCTTT.

This sequence joins TRBV4-1 and TRBJ2-7; D is uncertain. Trimming removed 4 bases at V and 6 bases at J, with 19 bases between. There are 15 residues in the CDR3. Germline CDR1 MGHRA, CDR2 YSYEKL. CDR3 amino acids: CASSPLGLNFGEQYF. The CDR3 bases are TGCGCCAGCAGCCCGTTGGGCCTAAACTTTGGCGAGCAGTACTTC.